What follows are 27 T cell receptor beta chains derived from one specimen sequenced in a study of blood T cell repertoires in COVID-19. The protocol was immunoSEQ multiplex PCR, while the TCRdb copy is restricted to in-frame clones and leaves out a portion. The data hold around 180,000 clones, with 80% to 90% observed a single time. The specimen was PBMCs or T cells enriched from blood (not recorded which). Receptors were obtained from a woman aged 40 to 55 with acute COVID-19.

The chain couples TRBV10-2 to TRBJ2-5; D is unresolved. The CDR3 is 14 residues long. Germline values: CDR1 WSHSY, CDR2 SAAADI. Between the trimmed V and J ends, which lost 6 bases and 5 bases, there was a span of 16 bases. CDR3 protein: CASSYGGPTETQYF. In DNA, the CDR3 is TGCGCCAGCAGCTACGGTGGTCCTACGGAGACCCAGTACTTC.

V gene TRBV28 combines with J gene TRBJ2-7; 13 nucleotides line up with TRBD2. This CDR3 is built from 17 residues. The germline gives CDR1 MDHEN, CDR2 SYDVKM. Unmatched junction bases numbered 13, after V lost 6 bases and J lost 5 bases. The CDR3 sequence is CASRGAQTGTSGDEQYF. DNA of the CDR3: TGTGCCAGCAGGGGTGCCCAGACCGGGACTAGCGGGGACGAGCAGTACTTC.

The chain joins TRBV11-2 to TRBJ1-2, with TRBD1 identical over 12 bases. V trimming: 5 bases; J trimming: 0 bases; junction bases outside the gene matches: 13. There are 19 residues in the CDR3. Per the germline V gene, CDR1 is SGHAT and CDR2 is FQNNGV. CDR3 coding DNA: TGTGCCAGCAGCCCACTTTCACGGGACAGGGGGCTCACTAACTATGGCTACACCTTC. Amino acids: CASSPLSRDRGLTNYGYTF.

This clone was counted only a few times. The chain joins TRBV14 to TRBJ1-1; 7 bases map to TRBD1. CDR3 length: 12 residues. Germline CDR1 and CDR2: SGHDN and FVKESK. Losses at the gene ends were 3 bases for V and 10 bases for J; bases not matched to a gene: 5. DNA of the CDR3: TGTGCCAGCAGCCAGCCGGGACAGCGAGCTTTCTTT. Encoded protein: CASSQPGQRAFF.

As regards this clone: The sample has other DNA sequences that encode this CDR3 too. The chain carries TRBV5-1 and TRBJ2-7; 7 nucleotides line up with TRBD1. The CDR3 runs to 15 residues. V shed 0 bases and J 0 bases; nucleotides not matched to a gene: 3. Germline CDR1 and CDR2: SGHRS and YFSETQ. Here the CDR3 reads CASSLVAGGSYEQYF. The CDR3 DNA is TGCGCCAGCAGCTTGGTGGCAGGGGGCTCCTACGAGCAGTACTTC.

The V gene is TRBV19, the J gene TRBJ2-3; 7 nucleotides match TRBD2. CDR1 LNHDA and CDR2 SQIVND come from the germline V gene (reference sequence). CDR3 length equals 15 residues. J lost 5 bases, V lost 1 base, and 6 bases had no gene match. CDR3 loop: CASSIGGLRKDTQYF. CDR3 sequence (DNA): TGTGCCAGTAGTATAGGGGGACTACGAAAAGATACGCAGTATTTT.

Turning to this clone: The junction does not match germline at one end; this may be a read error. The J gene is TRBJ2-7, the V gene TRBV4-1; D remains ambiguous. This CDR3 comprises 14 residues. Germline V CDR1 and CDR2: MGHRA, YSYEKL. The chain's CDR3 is CASSQDPGPYEQYF. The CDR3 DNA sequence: TGCGCCAGCAGCCAAGACCCTGGGCCCTATGAGCAGTACTTC.

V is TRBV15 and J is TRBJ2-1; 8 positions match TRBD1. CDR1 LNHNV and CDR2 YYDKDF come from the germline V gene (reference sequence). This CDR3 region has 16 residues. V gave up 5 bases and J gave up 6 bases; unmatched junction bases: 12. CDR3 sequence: CATSPPPRGLTNEQFF. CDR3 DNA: TGTGCCACCAGCCCTCCCCCCAGGGGGCTTACCAATGAGCAGTTCTTC.

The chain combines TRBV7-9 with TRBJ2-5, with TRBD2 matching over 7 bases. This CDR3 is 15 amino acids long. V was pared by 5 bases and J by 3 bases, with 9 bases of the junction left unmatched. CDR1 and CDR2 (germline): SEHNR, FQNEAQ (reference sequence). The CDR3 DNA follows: TGTGCCAGCAGCCCCGAAAGCGGGGCTAAAGAGACCCAGTACTTC. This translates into CASSPESGAKETQYF.

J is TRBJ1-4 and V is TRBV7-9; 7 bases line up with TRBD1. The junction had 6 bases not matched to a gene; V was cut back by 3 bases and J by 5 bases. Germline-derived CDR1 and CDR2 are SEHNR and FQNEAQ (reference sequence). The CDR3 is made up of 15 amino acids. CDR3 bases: TGTGCCAGCAGCTTCACAAGGGGACAGAATGAAAAACTGTTTTTT. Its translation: CASSFTRGQNEKLFF.

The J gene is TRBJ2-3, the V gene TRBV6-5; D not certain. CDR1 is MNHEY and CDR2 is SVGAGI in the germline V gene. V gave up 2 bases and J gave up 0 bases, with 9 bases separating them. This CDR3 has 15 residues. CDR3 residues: CASSYTQASTDTQYF. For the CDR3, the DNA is TGTGCCAGCAGTTACACCCAGGCCAGCACAGATACGCAGTATTTT.

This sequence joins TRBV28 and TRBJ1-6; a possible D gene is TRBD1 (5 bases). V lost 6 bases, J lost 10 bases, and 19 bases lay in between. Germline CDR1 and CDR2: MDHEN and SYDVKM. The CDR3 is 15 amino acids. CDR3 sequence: CASSPSRQGVSPLHF. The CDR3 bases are TGTGCCAGCAGCCCCTCGCGGCAGGGCGTCTCACCCCTCCACTTT.

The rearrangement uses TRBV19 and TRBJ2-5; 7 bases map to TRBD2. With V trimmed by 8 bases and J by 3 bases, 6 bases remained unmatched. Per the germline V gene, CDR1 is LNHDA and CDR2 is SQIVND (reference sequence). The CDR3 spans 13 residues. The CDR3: CASSPSGKETQYF. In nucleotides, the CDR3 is TGTGCCAGTTCGCCTAGCGGTAAAGAGACCCAGTACTTC.

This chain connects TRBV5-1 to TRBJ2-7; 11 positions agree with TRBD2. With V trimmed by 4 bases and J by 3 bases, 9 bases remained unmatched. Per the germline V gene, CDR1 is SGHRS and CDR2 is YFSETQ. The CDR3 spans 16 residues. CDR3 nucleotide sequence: TGCGCCAGCAGCCGATCCGGGACTAGCGGTAACTACGAGCAGTACTTC. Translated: CASSRSGTSGNYEQYF.

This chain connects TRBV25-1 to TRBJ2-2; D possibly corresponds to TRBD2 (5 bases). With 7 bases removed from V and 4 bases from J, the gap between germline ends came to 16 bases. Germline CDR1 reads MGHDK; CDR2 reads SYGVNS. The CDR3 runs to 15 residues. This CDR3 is CASTSGLSGTGELFF. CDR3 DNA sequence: TGTGCCAGCACCTCGGGGTTGTCGGGCACCGGGGAGCTGTTTTTT.

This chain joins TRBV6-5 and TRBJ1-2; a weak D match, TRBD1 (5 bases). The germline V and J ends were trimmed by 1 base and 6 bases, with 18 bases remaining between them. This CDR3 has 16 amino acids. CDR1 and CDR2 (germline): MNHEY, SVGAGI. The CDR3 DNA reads TGTGCCAGCAGTTACTTGTACGGGGGGGAGGTTGATGGCTACACCTTC. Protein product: CASSYLYGGEVDGYTF.

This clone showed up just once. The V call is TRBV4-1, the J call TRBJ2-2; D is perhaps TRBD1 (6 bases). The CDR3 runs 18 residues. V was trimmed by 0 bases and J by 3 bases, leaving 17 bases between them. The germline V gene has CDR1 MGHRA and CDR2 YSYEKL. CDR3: CASSQEGGPFVDTGELFF. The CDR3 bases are TGCGCCAGCAGCCAAGAAGGGGGTCCCTTTGTTGACACCGGGGAGCTGTTTTTT.

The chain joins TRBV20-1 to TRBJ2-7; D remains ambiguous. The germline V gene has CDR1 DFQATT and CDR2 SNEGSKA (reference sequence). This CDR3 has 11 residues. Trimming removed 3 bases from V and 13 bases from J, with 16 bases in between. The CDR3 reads CSARRILSSYF. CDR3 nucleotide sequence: TGCAGTGCTAGGAGGATTCTGAGCAGTTACTTC.

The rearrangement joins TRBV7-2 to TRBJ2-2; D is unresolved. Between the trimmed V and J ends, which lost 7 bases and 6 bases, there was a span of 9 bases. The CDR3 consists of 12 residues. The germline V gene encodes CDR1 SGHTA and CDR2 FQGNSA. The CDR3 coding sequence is TGTGCCAGCACCCGTTATTCCGGGGAGCTGTTTTTT. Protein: CASTRYSGELFF.

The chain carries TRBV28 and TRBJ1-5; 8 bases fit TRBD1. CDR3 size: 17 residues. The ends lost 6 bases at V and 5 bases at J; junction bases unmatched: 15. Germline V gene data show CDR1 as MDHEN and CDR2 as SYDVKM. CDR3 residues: CASRYRGARSIDQPQHF. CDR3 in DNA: TGTGCCAGCAGGTACAGGGGGGCGAGAAGTATCGATCAGCCCCAGCATTTT.

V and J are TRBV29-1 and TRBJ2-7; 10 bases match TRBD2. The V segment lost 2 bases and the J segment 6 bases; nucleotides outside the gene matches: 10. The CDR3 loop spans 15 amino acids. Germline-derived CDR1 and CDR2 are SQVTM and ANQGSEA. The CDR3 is CSVEPSGSPPSEQYF. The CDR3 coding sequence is TGCAGCGTTGAACCTAGCGGGAGCCCTCCCTCCGAGCAGTACTTC.

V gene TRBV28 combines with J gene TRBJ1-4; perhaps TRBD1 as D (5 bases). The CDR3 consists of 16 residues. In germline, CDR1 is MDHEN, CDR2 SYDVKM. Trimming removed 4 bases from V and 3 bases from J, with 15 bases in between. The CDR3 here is CASSSFGGTANEKLFF. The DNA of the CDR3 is TGTGCCAGCAGTTCCTTCGGGGGTACCGCTAATGAAAAACTGTTTTTT.

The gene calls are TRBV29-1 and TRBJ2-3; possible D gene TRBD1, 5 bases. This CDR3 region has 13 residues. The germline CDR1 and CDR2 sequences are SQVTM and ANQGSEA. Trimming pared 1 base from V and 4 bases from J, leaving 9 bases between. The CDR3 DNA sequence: TGCAGCGTTGAAGTAGGCAGGGCAGATACGCAGTATTTT. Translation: CSVEVGRADTQYF.

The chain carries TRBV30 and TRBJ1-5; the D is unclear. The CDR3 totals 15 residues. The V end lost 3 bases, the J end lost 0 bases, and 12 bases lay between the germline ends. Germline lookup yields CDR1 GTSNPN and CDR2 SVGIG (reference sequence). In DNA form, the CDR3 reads TGTGCCTGGAGCGGAGGCTGGAATAGCAATCAGCCCCAGCATTTT. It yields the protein CAWSGGWNSNQPQHF.

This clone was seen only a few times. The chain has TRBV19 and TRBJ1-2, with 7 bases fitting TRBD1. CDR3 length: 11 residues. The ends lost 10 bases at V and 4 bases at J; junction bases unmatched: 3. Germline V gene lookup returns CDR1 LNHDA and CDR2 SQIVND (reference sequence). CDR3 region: CATQGVYGYTF. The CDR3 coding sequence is TGTGCCACTCAGGGGGTCTATGGCTACACCTTC. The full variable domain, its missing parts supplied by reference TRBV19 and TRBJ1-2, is DGGITQSPKYLFRKEGQNVTLSCEQNLNHDAMYWYRQDPGQGLRLIYYSQIVNDFQKGDIAEGYSVSREKKESFPLTVTSAQKNPTAFYLCATQGVYGYTFGSGTRLTVV.

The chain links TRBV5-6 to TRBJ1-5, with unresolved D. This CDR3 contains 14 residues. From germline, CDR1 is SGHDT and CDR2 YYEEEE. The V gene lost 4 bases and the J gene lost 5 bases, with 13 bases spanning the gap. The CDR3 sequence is CASSVGLEDQPQHF. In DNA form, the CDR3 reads TGTGCCAGCAGCGTTGGACTCGAGGATCAGCCCCAGCATTTT.

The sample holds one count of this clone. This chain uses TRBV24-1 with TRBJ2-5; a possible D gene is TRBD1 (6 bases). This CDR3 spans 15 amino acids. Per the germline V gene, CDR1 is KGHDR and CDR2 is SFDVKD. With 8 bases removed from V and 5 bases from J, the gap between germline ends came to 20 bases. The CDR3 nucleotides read TGTGCCACCAAAAAGGACAGCCGGGCGGAGGAGACCCAGTACTTC. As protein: CATKKDSRAEETQYF.